These 23 T cell receptor beta chains came from one sample sequenced in a study of T cell responses to AZD1222 COVID-19 vaccine. Repertoires were generated with immunoSEQ multiplex PCR, while TCRdb's copy carries only in-frame clones and drops some. The table shows 140,000 to 150,000 clones, with approximately 85% occurring only once. Source: peripheral blood, taken on day 0 of AZD1222 vaccination. The receptors shown here come from an adult in good health.

This rearrangement joins TRBV28 to TRBJ1-5, with TRBD1 matching 9 bases. V trimming: 1 base; J trimming: 6 bases; junction bases outside the gene matches: 19. The germline V gene has CDR1 MDHEN and CDR2 SYDVKM. The CDR3 totals 20 residues. The CDR3 DNA is TGTGCCAGCAGTTTATCCTCGGGGACAGGGATCTTCCGAGGTCTTCAGCCCCAGCATTTT. This codes for CASSLSSGTGIFRGLQPQHF. The entire variable domain, with the rest obtained from reference TRBV28 and TRBJ1-5, is as follows: DVKVTQSSRYLVKRTGEKVFLECVQDMDHENMFWYRQDPGLGLRLIYFSYDVKMKEKGDIPEGYSVSREKKERFSLILESASTNQTSMYLCASSLSSGTGIFRGLQPQHFGDGTRLSIL.

This chain connects TRBV6-1 to TRBJ1-1; D gene uncertain. V lost 2 bases and J 6 bases, leaving 7 bases between the germline ends. Germline assignment: CDR1 MNHNS and CDR2 SASEGT. The length of the CDR3 is 12 residues. CDR3 loop: CASSETYSEAFF. The DNA for the CDR3 is TGTGCCAGCAGTGAAACATACTCTGAAGCTTTCTTT.

The chain combines TRBV21-1 with TRBJ2-1; the listed D gene, TRBD2, was not tested against the DNA. TRBV21-1 is reported as a pseudogene. This CDR3 region has 19 residues. The CDR3 loop reads CASSKEPQETSGRGNEQFF. In nucleotides, the CDR3 is TGTGCCAGCAGCAAAGAGCCCCAAGAGACTAGCGGGAGGGGTAATGAGCAGTTCTTC.

Only one count was recorded for this clone. The chain employs TRBV2 and TRBJ2-5; weak D call: TRBD2 (5 bases). CDR1 SNHLY and CDR2 FYNNEI come from the germline V gene. The CDR3 loop spans 11 amino acids. Trimming removed 8 bases from V and 3 bases from J, with 7 bases in between. CDR3 in amino acids: CASGGEETQYF. DNA of the CDR3: TGTGCCAGCGGAGGAGAAGAGACCCAGTACTTC.

J is TRBJ2-7 and V is TRBV9; D is tentatively TRBD1 or TRBD2 (6 bases each). V lost 7 bases, J lost 2 bases, and 19 bases lay in between. CDR1 is SGDLS and CDR2 is YYNGEE in the germline V gene. The length of the CDR3 is 15 residues. The CDR3 region is CASSLEGGLAYEQYF. In nucleotides, the CDR3 is TGTGCCAGCTCCTTAGAGGGGGGCCTCGCCTACGAGCAGTACTTC.

The chain combines TRBV6-5 with TRBJ1-2; D is unresolved. Between the trimmed V and J ends, which lost 8 bases and 0 bases, there was a span of 7 bases. The CDR3 consists of 12 residues. Germline V gene sequence: CDR1 MNHEY, CDR2 SVGAGI. The CDR3 is CASGRPNYGYTF. The CDR3, as DNA: TGTGCCAGCGGGCGTCCTAACTATGGCTACACCTTC.

The CDR3 spells CASSRTGQNYGYTF. For the CDR3, the DNA is TGTGCCAGCAGTAGGACAGGTCAGAACTATGGCTACACCTTC. The V call is TRBV28, the J call TRBJ1-2; 7 nucleotides match TRBD1. The CDR3 has 14 residues. The trim removed 5 bases at V and 2 bases at J, leaving 5 bases unmatched. CDR1 is MDHEN and CDR2 is SYDVKM in the germline V gene.

The rearrangement joins TRBV2 to TRBJ1-1, with D uncertain. The CDR3 is 13 residues long. Germline CDR1 reads SNHLY; CDR2 reads FYNNEI. V lost 3 bases to trimming and J lost 0 bases, with 5 bases between them. The CDR3 coding sequence is TGTGCCAGCAGTGACCAGATGAACACTGAAGCTTTCTTT. It codes for CASSDQMNTEAFF.

CDR3 residues: CASNRDGWTYEQYF. CDR3 nucleotides: TGTGCCAGCAACCGGGACGGGTGGACCTACGAGCAGTACTTC. J is TRBJ2-7 and V is TRBV6-5; D tentatively fits TRBD1 or TRBD2 (5 bases each). V shed 7 bases and J shed 2 bases, with 15 bases lying between them. The germline CDR1 and CDR2 sequences are MNHEY and SVGAGI. The CDR3 length is 14 residues.

The genes are TRBV7-9 and TRBJ2-7; D gene ambiguous. Trimming pared 5 bases from V and 3 bases from J, leaving 11 bases between. Looked up from germline, CDR1 is SEHNR and CDR2 is FQNEAQ (reference sequence). This CDR3 is 13 amino acids long. CDR3: CASSRADRYEQYF. CDR3 bases: TGTGCCAGCAGCCGCGCTGACCGCTACGAGCAGTACTTC.

This sequence joins TRBV7-7 and TRBJ1-5, with D uncertain. V dropped 5 bases and J dropped 9 bases, with 14 bases sitting between them. Germline CDR1 reads SSHAT; CDR2 reads FNYEAQ (reference sequence). CDR3 length equals 13 residues. Written as DNA, the CDR3 is TGTGCCAGCAGCCCCGGCCCGCGAGGGCCCCAGCATTTT. As protein: CASSPGPRGPQHF.

This chain links TRBV7-2 with TRBJ2-5; no reliable D call. The germline gives CDR1 SGHTA, CDR2 FQGNSA. Trimming took off 2 bases at V and 5 bases at J, with 15 bases between the two ends. The CDR3 loop spans 15 amino acids. The CDR3 region has the DNA TGTGCCAGCAGCTTATCATGGCAACGGGTGGAGACCCAGTACTTC. As protein: CASSLSWQRVETQYF.

The rearrangement uses TRBV5-1 and TRBJ2-7, with D possibly matching TRBD2 (5 bases). The V end lost 0 bases, the J end lost 2 bases, and 9 bases lay between the germline ends. From germline, CDR1 is SGHRS and CDR2 YFSETQ. CDR3 length: 14 amino acids. The CDR3 DNA reads TGCGCCAGCAGCTTGGGATCTAGCACCTACGAGCAGTACTTC. It codes for CASSLGSSTYEQYF. Full variable domain (missing parts from reference TRBV5-1 and TRBJ2-7): KAGVTQTPRYLIKTRGQQVTLSCSPISGHRSVSWYQQTPGQGLQFLFEYFSETQRNKGNFPGRFSGRQFSNSRSEMNVSTLELGDSALYLCASSLGSSTYEQYFGPGTRLTVT.

The CDR3 DNA is TGTGCCAGCAGCCCAACAGGGACCGAAGCTTTCTTT. Amino acids: CASSPTGTEAFF. The rearrangement uses TRBV28 and TRBJ1-1, with D possibly matching TRBD1 (6 bases). V was shortened by 6 bases and J by 8 bases, with 13 bases between the two germline ends. The germline V gene encodes CDR1 MDHEN and CDR2 SYDVKM. The CDR3 is made up of 12 amino acids.

This chain connects TRBV19 to TRBJ2-2, with unresolved D. V was shortened by 7 bases and J by 6 bases, with 18 bases between the two germline ends. Germline CDR1 reads LNHDA; CDR2 reads SQIVND (reference sequence). The CDR3 extends over 15 amino acids. Here the CDR3 reads CASISGLLGSGELFF. The CDR3 region has the DNA TGTGCCAGTATTTCAGGCTTACTTGGGTCCGGGGAGCTGTTTTTT.

This chain connects TRBV28 to TRBJ1-2, with D possibly matching TRBD1 (5 bases). This CDR3 is 15 amino acids long. The germline CDR1 and CDR2 sequences are MDHEN and SYDVKM. V gave up 7 bases and J gave up 5 bases, with 20 bases separating them. This chain's CDR3 is CASTPRGREGYGYTF. For the CDR3, the DNA is TGTGCCAGCACCCCCCGGGGCAGGGAAGGGTATGGCTACACCTTC.

The rearrangement links TRBV6-5 to TRBJ1-1; no clear D. Per germline, CDR1 MNHEY and CDR2 SVGAGI. The CDR3 contains 13 residues. Trimming left V 0 bases short and J 5 bases short, with 7 bases between. The DNA of the CDR3 is TGTGCCAGCAGTTACTCTGGGATTACTGAAGCTTTCTTT. It specifies CASSYSGITEAFF.

The V gene is TRBV30, the J gene TRBJ2-7; 7 bases are shared with TRBD2. V was pared by 3 bases and J by 2 bases, with 7 bases of the junction left unmatched. The CDR3 is made up of 14 amino acids. The germline CDR1 and CDR2 sequences are GTSNPN and SVGIG (reference sequence). The CDR3 region is CAWSTGGEPYEQYF. For the CDR3, the DNA is TGTGCCTGGAGCACGGGGGGAGAACCCTACGAGCAGTACTTC.

V gene TRBV28 combines with J gene TRBJ1-6, with 7 bases lining up with TRBD1. The V gene's germline CDR1 is MDHEN and CDR2 SYDVKM. The CDR3 is 13 amino acids. Unmatched junction bases numbered 2, after V lost 5 bases and J lost 7 bases. The CDR3 coding sequence is TGTGCCAGCAGTCGGGACAGCAATTCACCCCTCCACTTT. This sequence encodes CASSRDSNSPLHF.

The V call is TRBV10-1, the J call TRBJ2-3; maybe TRBD1 (6 bases). CDR1 WNHNN and CDR2 SYGVQD come from the germline V gene (reference sequence). Deletions cut 4 bases from V and 4 bases from J, with 6 bases between. The CDR3 runs 12 residues. CDR3 in amino acids: CASSAGADTQYF. CDR3 bases: TGCGCCAGCAGTGCAGGGGCAGATACGCAGTATTTT.

V usage is TRBV14 and J usage is TRBJ1-6; D is perhaps TRBD1 (6 bases). Trimming pared 4 bases from V and 9 bases from J, leaving 19 bases between. The length of the CDR3 is 16 residues. The germline V gene has CDR1 SGHDN and CDR2 FVKESK. DNA of the CDR3: TGTGCCAGCAGCCGAACAGGGTCCTCTCTCTTTTCACCCCTCCACTTT. Amino acid sequence: CASSRTGSSLFSPLHF.

Only one count was recorded for this clone. Relative to the germline gene, one junction end is altered; a read error may explain this. J is TRBJ2-1 and V is TRBV7-7; D may be TRBD1 (6 bases). This CDR3 has 13 amino acids. In germline, CDR1 is SSHAT, CDR2 FNYEAQ (reference sequence). CDR3 coding DNA: TGTGCTAGCAGCTCGGACAGTTACAATGAGCAGTTCTTC. This encodes CASSSDSYNEQFF.

This clone showed up just once. The chain is built from TRBV27 and TRBJ2-3; D possibly corresponds to TRBD2 (5 bases). Trimming took 5 bases from V and 5 from J, leaving 17 bases between them. The CDR3 is made up of 15 amino acids. The germline V gene encodes CDR1 MNHEY and CDR2 SMNVEV (reference sequence). The CDR3 DNA follows: TGTGCCAGCAGTCCTCTCTCGGGGTGGGGAGATACGCAGTATTTT. Translating gives CASSPLSGWGDTQYF.